Included here is one T cell receptor beta chain sequence, with context. Its antigen remains unknown. The data were taken from a study of monozygotic twins with inflammatory bowel disease. CDR1 is DFQATT and CDR2 is SNEGSKA in the germline V gene (reference sequence). The CDR3 extends over 15 amino acids. Each TCR library used about 3.5 ug of total RNA. TCRdb re-called the 5' RACE reads and shows each CDR3 protein once, DNA omitted. The sample table includes under 200,000 distinct CDR3 sequences. General study findings and limits: By inverse Simpson index, TCRbeta diversity was lower in IBD patients than in healthy co-twins.

This sequence originates from a human donor with ulcerative colitis or Crohn's disease, or a healthy co-twin of an affected twin (not recorded which). The chain uses TRBV20-1 and TRBJ2-4. Sequencing was done on a sample of blood. CDR3 loop: CSARATTMTKNIQYF.